These T cell receptor beta chains were read from a single sample in a study of monozygotic twins with inflammatory bowel disease. From its re-call of the 5' RACE reads, TCRdb lists each CDR3 protein once, without DNA. This listing includes 150,000 to 200,000 distinct CDR3 sequences. The sample comprised blood. The receptors derive from a human donor with ulcerative colitis or Crohn's disease, or a healthy co-twin of an affected twin (not recorded which). Both conserved end residues are part of each CDR3. Fields, in order: J gene, V gene, CDR3 protein.

TRBJ2-7 TRBV5-1 CASSLTVRGRGSVSDQYF
TRBJ1-6 TRBV18 CASSSGQGNISPLHF
TRBJ2-5 TRBV7-9 CASSLDRGFQETQYF
TRBJ2-7 TRBV5-1 CASGDGGPTYEQYF
TRBJ1-2 TRBV28 CASSRSGTQGLQHGYTF
TRBJ2-5 TRBV6-5 CASSYSGIQETQYF
TRBJ1-1 TRBV10-3 CAISRDRENTEAFF
TRBJ2-1 TRBV28 CASSFWGQGDYNEQFF
TRBJ1-4 TRBV7-2 CASSLGPIEKLFF
TRBJ2-7 TRBV2 CASSERSPTLGYEQYF
TRBJ1-3 TRBV28 CASTRQGRISGNTIYF
TRBJ1-3 TRBV5-1 CASSLAASSGNTIYF
TRBJ2-2 TRBV3-1 CASSPRAINAGELFF
TRBJ2-1 TRBV5-1 CASSLAGVEYNEQFF
TRBJ1-1 TRBV7-2 CASSPRARNTEAFF
TRBJ2-1 TRBV18 CASSPEAGGRHEQFF
TRBJ2-1 TRBV5-1 CASSFGSGGNEQFF
TRBJ2-2 TRBV7-2 CASSPQAGANTGELFF
TRBJ2-1 TRBV4-3 CASSQVPGGLAGGSNNEQFF